This note documents a single T cell receptor beta chain sequence. Original processing notes: Amplification from reference gene primers served as the basis for estimated nucleated cell counts. The repertoire was sequenced with immunoSEQ multiplex PCR; TCRdb's copy has only in-frame clones and lacks some. The DNA gave D and trimming, while V, J and clone size come from that table. In the table there are approximately 450,000 clones, approximately 90% of which are singletons. This entry belongs to a study of blood T cell repertoires in COVID-19. Researchers sorted participants into cohorts using their self-reported clinical history. CDR1 and CDR2 from the germline V gene are ENHRY and SYGVKD. The CDR3 spans 13 residues. V shed 6 bases and J 7 bases; nucleotides not matched to a gene: 5.

V usage is TRBV10-3 and J usage is TRBJ1-1; TRBD1 matches at 10 bases. Source material: PBMCs or T cells enriched from blood (not recorded which). The sequence was obtained from a man aged 30-40 years who had recovered from COVID-19. The CDR3 DNA reads TGTGCCATCAGCCGCGGACAGGGGGTTGAAGCTTTCTTT. Its protein is CAISRGQGVEAFF.